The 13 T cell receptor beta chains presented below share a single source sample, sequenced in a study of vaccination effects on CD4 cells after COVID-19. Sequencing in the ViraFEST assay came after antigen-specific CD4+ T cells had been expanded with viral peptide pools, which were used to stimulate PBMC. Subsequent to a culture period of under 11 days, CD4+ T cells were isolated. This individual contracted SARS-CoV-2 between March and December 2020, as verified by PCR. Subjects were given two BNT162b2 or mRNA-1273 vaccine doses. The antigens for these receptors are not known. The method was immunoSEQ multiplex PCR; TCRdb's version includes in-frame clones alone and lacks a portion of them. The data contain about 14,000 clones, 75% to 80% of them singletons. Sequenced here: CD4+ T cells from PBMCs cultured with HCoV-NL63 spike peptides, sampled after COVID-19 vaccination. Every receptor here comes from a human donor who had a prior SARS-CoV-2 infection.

CDR3 sequence: CASSYPQGNTEAFF. CDR3 bases: TGTGCCAGCAGTTACCCCCAAGGAAACACTGAAGCTTTCTTT. The rearrangement links TRBV6-6 to TRBJ1-1; D remains unclear. V lost 2 bases to trimming and J lost 2 bases, with 9 bases between them. Germline assignment: CDR1 MNHNY and CDR2 SVGAGI (reference sequence). The CDR3 is 14 amino acids.

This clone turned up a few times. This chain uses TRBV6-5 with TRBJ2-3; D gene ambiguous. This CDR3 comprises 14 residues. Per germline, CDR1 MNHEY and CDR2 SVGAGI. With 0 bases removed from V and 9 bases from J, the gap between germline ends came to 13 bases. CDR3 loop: CASSYSKAQWTQYF. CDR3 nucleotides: TGTGCCAGCAGTTACTCGAAAGCGCAGTGGACGCAGTATTTT.

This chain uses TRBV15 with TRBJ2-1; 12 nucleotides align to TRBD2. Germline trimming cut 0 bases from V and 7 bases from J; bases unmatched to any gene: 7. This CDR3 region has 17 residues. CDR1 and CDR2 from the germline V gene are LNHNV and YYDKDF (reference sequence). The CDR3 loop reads CATSRDPLAGGWNEQFF. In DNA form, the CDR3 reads TGTGCCACCAGCAGAGACCCACTAGCGGGAGGTTGGAATGAGCAGTTCTTC.

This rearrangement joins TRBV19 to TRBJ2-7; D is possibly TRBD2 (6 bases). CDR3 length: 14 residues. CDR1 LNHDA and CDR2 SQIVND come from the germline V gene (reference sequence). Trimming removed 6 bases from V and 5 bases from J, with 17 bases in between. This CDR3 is CASRRRGSGNEQYF. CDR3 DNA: TGTGCCAGTAGACGTCGGGGGAGTGGAAACGAGCAGTACTTC.

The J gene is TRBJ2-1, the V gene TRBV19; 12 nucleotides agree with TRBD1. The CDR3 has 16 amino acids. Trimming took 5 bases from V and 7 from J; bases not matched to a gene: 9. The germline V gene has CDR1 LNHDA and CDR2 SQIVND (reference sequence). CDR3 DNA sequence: TGTGCCAGTAGTCCGCGCCGGGACAGGGGGCGGAATGAGCAGTTCTTC. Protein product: CASSPRRDRGRNEQFF.

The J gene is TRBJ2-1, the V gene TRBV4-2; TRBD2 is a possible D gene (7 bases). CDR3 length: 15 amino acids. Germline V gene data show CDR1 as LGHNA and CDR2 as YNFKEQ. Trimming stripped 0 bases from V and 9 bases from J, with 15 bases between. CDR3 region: CASSQDHAGAGEQFF. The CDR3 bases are TGTGCCAGCAGCCAAGATCATGCGGGGGCGGGTGAGCAGTTCTTC.

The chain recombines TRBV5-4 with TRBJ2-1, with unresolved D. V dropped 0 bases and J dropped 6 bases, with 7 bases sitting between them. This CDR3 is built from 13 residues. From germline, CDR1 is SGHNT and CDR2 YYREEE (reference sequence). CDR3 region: CASSLDRVNEQFF. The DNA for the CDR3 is TGTGCCAGCAGCTTGGATCGGGTCAATGAGCAGTTCTTC.

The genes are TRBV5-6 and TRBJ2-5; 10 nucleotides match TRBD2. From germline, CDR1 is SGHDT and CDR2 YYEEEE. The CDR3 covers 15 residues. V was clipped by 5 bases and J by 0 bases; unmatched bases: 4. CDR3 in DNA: TGTGCCAGCAGGTTAGCGGGGGGAAACCAAGAGACCCAGTACTTC. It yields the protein CASRLAGGNQETQYF.

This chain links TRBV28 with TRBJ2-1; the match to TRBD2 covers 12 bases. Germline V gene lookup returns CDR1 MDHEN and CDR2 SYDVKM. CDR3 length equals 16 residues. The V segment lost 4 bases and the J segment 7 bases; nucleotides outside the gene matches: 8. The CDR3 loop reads CASSSPSGGAGNEQFF. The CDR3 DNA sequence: TGTGCCAGCAGTTCCCCTAGCGGGGGGGCCGGAAATGAGCAGTTCTTC.

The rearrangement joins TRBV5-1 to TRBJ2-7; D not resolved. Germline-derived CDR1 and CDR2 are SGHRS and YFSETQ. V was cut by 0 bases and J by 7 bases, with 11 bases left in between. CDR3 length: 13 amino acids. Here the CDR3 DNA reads TGCGCCAGCAGCTTGGCCTTGGCGGAAGAGCAGTACTTC. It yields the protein CASSLALAEEQYF.

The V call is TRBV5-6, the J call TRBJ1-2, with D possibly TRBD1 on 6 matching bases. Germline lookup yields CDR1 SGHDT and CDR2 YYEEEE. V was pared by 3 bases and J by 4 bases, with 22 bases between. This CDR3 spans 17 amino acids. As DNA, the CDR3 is TGTGCCAGCAGCTCGGCAAGATCGGGCGGGGGCGGCTATGGCTACACCTTC. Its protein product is CASSSARSGGGGYGYTF.

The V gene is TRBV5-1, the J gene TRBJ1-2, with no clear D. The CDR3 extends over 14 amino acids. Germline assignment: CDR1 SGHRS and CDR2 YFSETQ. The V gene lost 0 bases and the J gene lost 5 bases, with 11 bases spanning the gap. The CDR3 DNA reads TGCGCCAGCAGCTTGGGACCGGACCGGTATGGCTACACCTTC. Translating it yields CASSLGPDRYGYTF.

The DNA for the CDR3 is TGTGCCAGCAGCTTGGGCAGGGTAGATTGGTATAGCAATCAGCCCCAGCATTTT. Translated, it gives CASSLGRVDWYSNQPQHF. The genes are TRBV5-6 and TRBJ1-5; D might be TRBD1 (5 bases). The germline V gene has CDR1 SGHDT and CDR2 YYEEEE. Trimming shortened V by 0 bases and J by 0 bases, and 16 bases separated the two germline ends. The CDR3 sequence is 18 residues long.